The rows below give T cell receptor beta chains drawn from one sample of a study of T cells after yellow fever vaccination. TCRdb itself ran the 5' RACE reads through MiXCR, one entry per CDR3 protein. The data hold about 220,000 distinct CDR3 sequences, with around 3.1% observed a single time. This material consisted of CD4+ T cells sorted from PBMCs, taken 10 days after the yellow fever booster vaccination. The receptors here all came from a young man who received the YFV17D yellow fever vaccine. The CDR3 runs from the conserved cysteine through the conserved F or W. A D gene is named only where the DNA matches it firmly. The size of a clone is reported for some rows only, either as once, few or many, or as a class for expanded clones.

clone_size	v_call	j_call	d_call	cdr3_aa	cdr3_nt
.	TRBV11-2	TRBJ2-1	.	CASSSVRGPSYNEQFF	TGTGCCAGCAGCTCGGTGCGGGGTCCCTCCTACAATGAGCAGTTCTTC
.	TRBV19	TRBJ2-7	.	CASSIATGPYEQYF	TGTGCCAGTAGTATCGCAACAGGACCCTACGAGCAGTACTTC
many	TRBV5-4	TRBJ2-3	.	CASSFDGSDTQYF	TGTGCCAGCAGTTTTGACGGCTCGGATACGCAGTATTTT
.	TRBV12-3/TRBV12-4	TRBJ2-1	.	CASSLTWGAGEQFF	TGTGCCAGCAGTTTAACGTGGGGGGCGGGTGAGCAGTTCTTC
many	TRBV28	TRBJ2-1	.	CASSEYDEQFF	TGTGCCAGCAGTGAATACGATGAGCAGTTCTTC
many	TRBV29-1	TRBJ2-1	.	CSVERWGGVDNEQFF	TGCAGCGTTGAAAGGTGGGGGGGCGTAGACAATGAGCAGTTCTTC
many	TRBV29-1	TRBJ2-3	TRBD2	CSVGLGTDTQYF	TGCAGCGTGGGACTAGGCACAGATACGCAGTATTTT
few	TRBV24-1	TRBJ1-5	.	CATSAPPDGHQHF	TGTGCCACCAGCGCTCCCCCGGACGGACACCAGCATTTT
few	TRBV3-1	TRBJ1-2	.	CASSQDPGPLSGGYTF	TGTGCCAGCAGCCAAGATCCGGGACCTCTCTCGGGGGGCTACACCTTC
.	TRBV3-1	TRBJ1-1	.	CASSRRQTNTEAFF	TGTGCCAGCAGCCGACGACAGACTAACACTGAAGCTTTCTTT
many	TRBV20-1	TRBJ2-3	.	CSAPRRKSGLTDTQYF	TGCAGTGCCCCACGGAGGAAAAGTGGGTTGACAGATACGCAGTATTTT
.	TRBV19	TRBJ1-5	.	CASSPVGEGGNQPQHF	TGTGCCAGTAGTCCCGTCGGGGAGGGAGGCAATCAGCCCCAGCATTTT
many	TRBV7-9	TRBJ1-1	TRBD1	CASSLARQGRGNTEAFF	TGTGCCAGCAGCTTAGCGCGACAGGGGCGTGGGAACACTGAAGCTTTCTTT
few	TRBV25-1	TRBJ1-1	.	CASSDLTRGATEAFF	TGTGCCAGCAGTGATCTCACTCGGGGGGCCACTGAAGCTTTCTTT
many	TRBV7-2	TRBJ2-3	.	CASSSPFRDTQYF	TGTGCCAGCAGCTCTCCTTTCCGGGATACGCAGTATTTT
few	TRBV5-1	TRBJ1-4	TRBD1	CASSPAGTVNEKLFF	TGCGCCAGCAGCCCGGCCGGGACAGTAAATGAAAAACTGTTTTTT
few	TRBV6-5	TRBJ1-6	TRBD1	CASRVDETGVSPLHF	TGTGCCAGCAGGGTTGACGAGACAGGGGTCTCACCCCTCCACTTT
.	TRBV5-6	TRBJ2-5	.	CASSYHAAQYF	TGTGCCAGCAGCTACCACGCGGCCCAGTACTTC
.	TRBV9	TRBJ1-2	TRBD1	CASSLGQGGDGYTF	TGTGCCAGCAGCCTGGGACAGGGCGGGGATGGCTACACCTTC
many	TRBV5-1	TRBJ1-2	.	CATKQGEEGYTF	TGCGCCACTAAACAGGGTGAGGAGGGCTACACCTTC
.	TRBV7-2	TRBJ2-4	.	CASSQGEGLSQYF	TGTGCCAGCAGCCAGGGGGAGGGGTTAAGTCAGTACTTC
.	TRBV21-1	TRBJ1-1	.	CASNTKDGPTEAFF	TGTGCCAGTAATACTAAAGACGGGCCCACTGAAGCTTTCTTT